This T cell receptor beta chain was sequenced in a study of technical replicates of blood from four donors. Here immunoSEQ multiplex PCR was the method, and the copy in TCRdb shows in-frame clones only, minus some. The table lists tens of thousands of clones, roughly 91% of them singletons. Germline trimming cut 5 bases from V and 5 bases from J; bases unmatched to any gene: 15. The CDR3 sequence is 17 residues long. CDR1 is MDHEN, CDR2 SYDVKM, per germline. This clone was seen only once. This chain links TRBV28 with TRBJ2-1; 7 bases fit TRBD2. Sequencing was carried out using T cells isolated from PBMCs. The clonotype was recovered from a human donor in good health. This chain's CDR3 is CASSHPHVGRGHNEQFF. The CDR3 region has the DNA TGTGCCAGCAGTCACCCTCACGTGGGGAGGGGCCACAATGAGCAGTTCTTC.